The 9 T cell receptor beta chains reported below all come from one sample, sequenced in a study of cytomegalovirus exposure and HLA in healthy donors. PCR employed 60 Vbeta and 13 Jbeta primers. Data came from immunoSEQ multiplex PCR; TCRdb stores just in-frame clones and leaves some out. The sample has 54,000 or so clones, approximately 70% seen once. The sequenced sample was PBMCs. The receptor source for this set is a woman aged 55-69 years in good health and CMV-seropositive.

Within the sample, this clone is medium-sized. The sample contains more than one DNA sequence encoding this CDR3. V is TRBV18 and J is TRBJ1-4; 8 bases align to TRBD1. V was clipped by 3 bases and J by 3 bases; unmatched bases: 3. The CDR3 is 15 amino acids. Looked up from germline, CDR1 is KGHSH and CDR2 is LQKENI. CDR3 in amino acids: CASSPRGQANEKLFF. In DNA form, the CDR3 reads TGTGCCAGCTCACCCCGGGGACAGGCTAATGAAAAACTGTTTTTT.

As concerns this clone: The junction does not match germline at one end; this may be a read error. Other DNA sequences in this specimen translate into the identical CDR3. The V gene is TRBV7-6, the J gene TRBJ1-1, with 7 bases aligning to TRBD1. Per the germline V gene, CDR1 is SGHVS and CDR2 is FNYEAQ. This CDR3 has 14 amino acids. The CDR3 coding sequence is TGTGCCAGCAGCTTACCTCAAACAGGGGAGAAAGCCTTCTTT. Amino acids: CASSLPQTGEKAFF.

This clone is deemed medium-sized (0.01 to 0.1%). This chain joins TRBV11-2 and TRBJ1-4; D unclear. Germline CDR1 is SGHAT and CDR2 is FQNNGV. The CDR3 runs to 16 residues. Trimming left V 3 bases short and J 4 bases short, with 15 bases between. The CDR3 spells CASSFPQAGSNEKLFF. DNA for the CDR3: TGTGCCAGCAGCTTTCCCCAGGCGGGAAGTAATGAAAAACTGTTTTTT.

The V call is TRBV6-6, the J call TRBJ1-1; D is possibly TRBD1 (6 bases). CDR1 and CDR2 (germline): MNHNY, SVGAGI (reference sequence). V was cut by 2 bases and J by 4 bases, with 11 bases left in between. The CDR3 has 14 amino acids. The CDR3 nucleotides read TGTGCCAGCAGTTACATAGGGGGTCCCACTGAAGCTTTCTTT. Encoded protein: CASSYIGGPTEAFF.

The rearrangement uses TRBV5-5 and TRBJ2-2; 9 bases are shared with TRBD1. The junction had 7 bases not matched to a gene; V was cut back by 2 bases and J by 2 bases. Germline CDR1 reads SGHKS; CDR2 reads YYEKEE (reference sequence). The CDR3 runs to 17 residues. CDR3 loop: CASSFGPGQGNTGELFF. CDR3 nucleotide sequence: TGTGCCAGCAGCTTTGGGCCGGGACAGGGTAACACCGGGGAGCTGTTTTTT.

The sample holds a few counts of this clone. This CDR3 is CASSQDAGGWTEAFF. The CDR3 DNA follows: TGCGCCAGCAGCCAAGATGCGGGGGGTTGGACTGAAGCTTTCTTT. This rearrangement joins TRBV4-1 to TRBJ1-1; D may be TRBD1 (5 bases). V was shortened by 0 bases and J by 5 bases, with 13 bases between the two germline ends. The germline CDR1 and CDR2 sequences are MGHRA and YSYEKL. The CDR3 spans 15 residues.

The chain links TRBV7-2 to TRBJ2-5; 8 nucleotides match TRBD1. TRBJ2-7 explains the end of the DNA better; the J call may be wrong. CDR3 length: 14 amino acids. CDR1 and CDR2 from the germline V gene are SGHTA and FQGNSA. Here the CDR3 reads CASSPPAGGIEQYF. The CDR3 DNA is TGTGCCAGCAGCCCCCCCGCAGGGGGCATCGAGCAGTACTTC.

This chain uses TRBV7-3 with TRBJ2-5; TRBD2 agrees at 12 bases. The V gene's germline CDR1 is SGHTA and CDR2 FQGTGA. This CDR3 comprises 14 residues. Trimming at V came to 4 bases and at J to 4 bases, leaving 1 base not matched to a gene. The CDR3: CASSSGLAGETQYF. CDR3 in DNA: TGTGCCAGCAGCTCGGGACTAGCGGGAGAGACCCAGTACTTC.

This chain joins TRBV11-2 and TRBJ1-2; no reliable D call. Trimming stripped 2 bases from V and 10 bases from J, with 11 bases between. Germline values: CDR1 SGHAT, CDR2 FQNNGV. The CDR3 totals 12 residues. CDR3 protein: CASSLNEGDYTF. The CDR3 DNA follows: TGTGCCAGCAGCTTAAACGAAGGAGACTACACCTTC.